Described below is a single T cell receptor beta chain sequence and its context. Its antigen is not yet known. Base qualities are not recorded, but no much larger clone differs from it by a single base. The sample's time point, from its label and the paper: blood sample drawn before combined kidney and bone marrow transplant. Unstimulated Tregs (CD4+CD25+CD127-), CD4+ non-Tregs (CD4+CD25-), CD4 and CD8 cells were FACS-sorted from thawed PBMCs. Patients were 4 combined kidney and bone marrow transplant recipients from the ITN036ST trial, and only these trial subjects had samples available. Healthy control blood was separated into PBMCs by Ficoll density gradient and cryopreserved, and patient PBMCs were collected both before and after transplant. CDR1 MNHEY and CDR2 SVGAGI are derived from the germline V gene. Germline trimming: 8 bases from V, 9 bases from J; junction bases outside gene matches: 14. The CDR3 contains 14 residues, cysteine and phenylalanine counted. Kept here is only the CDR3 DNA, which spans 42 bases and is read in frame from base 1.

For TCRbeta CDR3 sequencing, genomic DNA from the sorted cells was extracted using the QIAGEN DNeasy Blood and Tissue Kit. Through immunoSEQ, high-throughput TCRbeta CDR3 sequencing was done commercially, including PCR amplification with internal controls and bias correction. As for the original processing: Unique productive TCRbeta sequences were defined by CDR3 nucleotide sequence when primers matched and otherwise by CDR3 amino acid sequence together with Vbeta and Jbeta genes. As a correction for sorting error, sequences shared between sorted populations at a frequency ratio of 2:1 or less were discarded, and the remaining shared sequences were assigned to the higher population. A sequence counted as donor-reactive if, in CFSE-low cells, the sequence had a frequency of at least 0.01% and was expanded at least 5-fold compared with unstimulated cells. Repertoire divergence was quantified by Jensen-Shannon divergence using the top 100 TCRbeta sequences ranked by frequency. When a sample had multiple sequencing runs, each run was corrected for sorting error separately and the runs were then pooled. TCRdb retrieved this table from immuneACCESS and kept in-frame rearrangements only. Not all clones are present; in checked studies, unresolved V genes account for under half, and no reason is known for the remainder. V, J and clone size derive from that table, while D and trimming were established from the DNA sequence. The sample profile shows about 110,000 clones; around 91% of them were found once. Under 0.35% of the sample rests with the top ten.

This specimen comes from a study of Tregs in tolerant kidney transplant recipients (dated by TCRdb to 2018 to 2020). Background on the whole study: Transplants used related donors with nonmyeloablative bone marrow transplantation; mixed chimerism was transient in the human trials. The study applied TCRbeta sequencing to find donor-specific regulatory T cells before combined kidney and bone marrow transplantation and then followed those same cells after transplant.

Broader findings and caveats from the paper: Expanding Tregs with activated donor B cells appeared to identify the most biologically relevant and donor-specific TCRbeta repertoire. For some patients the PCR primers changed over time, which made it impossible to compare the samples from those patients at the nucleotide level. The study was constrained by small patient numbers, and validation of the findings is required in larger populations and under other immunosuppression protocols. In tolerant patients, the expansion of donor-specific Tregs was greater than global Treg expansion, suggesting that the expansion was antigen-driven rather than nonspecific. Although technical replication error seemed to be minimal, the question of biological reproducibility was not addressed directly.

The receptor was isolated from a human donor who received a combined kidney and bone marrow transplant. The sequence joins TRBV6-5 to TRBJ2-7; TRBD1 aligns with 9 central bases. The sequenced sample was CD4+ T cells from blood, obtained before the transplant. At the DNA level, the sequence is TGTGCCAGCTCCAACCGGGACAGGGCCCCCGGGCAGTACTTC. This sequence encodes CASSNRDRAPGQYF.